This T cell receptor beta chain comes out of a study of blood T cell repertoires in COVID-19. Original methodology: Estimates of nucleated cell counts were drawn from the amplification of reference gene primers. The repertoire was sequenced with immunoSEQ multiplex PCR; TCRdb's copy has only in-frame clones and lacks some. V, J and clone size were drawn from that table, and D and trimming were deduced from the DNA. The table has about 310,000 clones, 85% to 90% seen once. Germline lookup yields CDR1 MNHEY and CDR2 SVGEGT. With 5 bases removed from V and 0 bases from J, the gap between germline ends came to 11 bases. The CDR3 is 14 amino acids.

The gene calls are TRBV6-2 or TRBV6-3 and TRBJ2-7; D possibly corresponds to TRBD2 (5 bases). The sample taken for sequencing was peripheral blood. This TCR was sampled from a woman aged 40 to 55 with COVID-19, enrolled during active disease. For the CDR3, the DNA is TGTGCCAGCAGTACCCAGCGGAGCTCCTACGAGCAGTACTTC. The encoded protein is CASSTQRSSYEQYF.